The clone carrying this TCR beta chain was recorded only once. The repertoire was sequenced with immunoSEQ multiplex PCR; TCRdb's copy has only in-frame clones and lacks some. The sample carries 75,000 to 100,000 clones, about 75% recorded once. This entry belongs to a study of blood T cell repertoires in COVID-19. Study information: Acute-phase and convalescent COVID-19 samples originated in the United States, Italy and Spain.

Germline assignment: CDR1 KGHDR and CDR2 SFDVKD. Trimming removed 3 bases at V and 4 bases at J, with 5 bases between. The CDR3 sequence is 12 residues long. The TCR comes from a woman aged 80 or older with acute or convalescent COVID-19. The source material was peripheral blood. The chain joins TRBV24-1 to TRBJ1-1; no clear D. CDR3 residues: CATSDGGTEAFF. The CDR3 nucleotides are TGTGCCACCAGTGATGGAGGCACTGAAGCTTTCTTT.